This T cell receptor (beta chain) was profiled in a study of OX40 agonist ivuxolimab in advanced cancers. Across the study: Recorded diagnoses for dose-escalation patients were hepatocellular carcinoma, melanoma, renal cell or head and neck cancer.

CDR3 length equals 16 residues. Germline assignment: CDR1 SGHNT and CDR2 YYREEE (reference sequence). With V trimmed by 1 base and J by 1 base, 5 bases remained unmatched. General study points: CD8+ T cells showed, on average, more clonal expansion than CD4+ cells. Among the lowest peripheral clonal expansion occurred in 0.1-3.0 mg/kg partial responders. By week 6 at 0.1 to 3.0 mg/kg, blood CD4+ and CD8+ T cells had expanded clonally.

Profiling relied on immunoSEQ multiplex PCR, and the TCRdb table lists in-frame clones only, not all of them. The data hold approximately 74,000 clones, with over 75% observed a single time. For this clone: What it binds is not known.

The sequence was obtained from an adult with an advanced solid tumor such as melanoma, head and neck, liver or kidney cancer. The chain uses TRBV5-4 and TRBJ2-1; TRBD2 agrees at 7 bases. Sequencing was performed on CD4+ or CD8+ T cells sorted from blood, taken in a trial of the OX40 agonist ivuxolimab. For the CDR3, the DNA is TGTGCCAGCAGCTTGACAACTAGCGCTTCCTACAATGAGCAGTTCTTC. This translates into CASSLTTSASYNEQFF.